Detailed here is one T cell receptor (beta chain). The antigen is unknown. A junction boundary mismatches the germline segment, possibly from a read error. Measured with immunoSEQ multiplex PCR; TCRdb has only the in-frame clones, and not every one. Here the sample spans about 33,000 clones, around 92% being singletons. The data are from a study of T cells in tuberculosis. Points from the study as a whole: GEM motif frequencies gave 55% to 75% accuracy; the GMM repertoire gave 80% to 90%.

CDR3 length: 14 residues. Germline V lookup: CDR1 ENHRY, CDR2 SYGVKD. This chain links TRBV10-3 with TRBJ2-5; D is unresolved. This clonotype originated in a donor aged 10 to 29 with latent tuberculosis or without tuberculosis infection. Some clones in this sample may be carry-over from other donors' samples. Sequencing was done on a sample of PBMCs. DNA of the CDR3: TGTGCCATCAGTGGCGGCGCAAACCAGGAGACCCAGTACTTC. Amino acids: CAISGGANQETQYF.